These T cell receptor beta chains were read from a single sample in a study of cytomegalovirus exposure and HLA in healthy donors. Sequencing used immunoSEQ multiplex PCR; TCRdb keeps in-frame clones, though not all of them. The table lists around 150,000 clones, approximately 70% of them singletons, with 7.1% in the top ten. The sequenced material came from PBMCs. These receptors all come from a man aged 35 to 55 in good health and CMV-seropositive. CDR3s leave out the opening cysteine and the closing phenylalanine or tryptophan. Each record gives: V gene, CDR3 protein.

v_call: TRBV6-4; cdr3_aa: ASSFTGGTGELF
v_call: TRBV4-1; cdr3_aa: ASSQDFAGGTEAF
v_call: TRBV7-2; cdr3_aa: ASSLWGQGSLEQY
v_call: TRBV6-5; cdr3_aa: ASSERGSLNTEAF
v_call: TRBV6-1; cdr3_aa: ASSDSVGSDTQY
v_call: TRBV5-6; cdr3_aa: ASSLETGSDTQY
v_call: TRBV9; cdr3_aa: ASSVDGTEAF
v_call: TRBV7-2; cdr3_aa: ASSTERGGYNEQF
v_call: TRBV5-5; cdr3_aa: ASSKDRGYQPQH
v_call: TRBV12-5; cdr3_aa: ASGPGTGGSETQY
v_call: TRBV6-6; cdr3_aa: ASSPPYGYT
v_call: TRBV14; cdr3_aa: ASCFSGGNEQF
v_call: TRBV9; cdr3_aa: ASSVAEANTEAF
v_call: TRBV6-5; cdr3_aa: ASSSGGASDNEQF
v_call: TRBV7-3; cdr3_aa: ASSPTGNYIETQY
v_call: TRBV9; cdr3_aa: ASSVDRGFSDTQY
v_call: TRBV29-1; cdr3_aa: SVEGTTKTQY
v_call: TRBV11-2; cdr3_aa: ASSFGLEGEQF
v_call: TRBV29-1; cdr3_aa: SVLEQGGVAF
v_call: TRBV7-9; cdr3_aa: ASSSGKAF
v_call: TRBV11-3; cdr3_aa: ASSPTSGEQF
v_call: TRBV4-3; cdr3_aa: ASSQDSTGADTQY